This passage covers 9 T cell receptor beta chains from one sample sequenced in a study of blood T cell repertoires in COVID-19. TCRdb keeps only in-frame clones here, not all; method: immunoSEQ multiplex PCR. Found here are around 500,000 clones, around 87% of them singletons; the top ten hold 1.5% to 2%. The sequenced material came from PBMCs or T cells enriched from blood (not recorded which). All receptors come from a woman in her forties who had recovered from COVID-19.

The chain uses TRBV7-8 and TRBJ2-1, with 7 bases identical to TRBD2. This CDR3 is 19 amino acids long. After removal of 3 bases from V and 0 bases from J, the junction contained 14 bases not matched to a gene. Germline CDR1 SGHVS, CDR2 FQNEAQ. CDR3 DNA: TGTGCCAGCAGCTTGGTGGTAGCGGGCGCCTTCAGCTCCTACAATGAGCAGTTCTTC. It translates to CASSLVVAGAFSSYNEQFF. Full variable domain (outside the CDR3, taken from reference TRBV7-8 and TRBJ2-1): GAGVSQSPRYKVAKRGQDVALRCDPISGHVSLFWYQQALGQGPEFLTYFQNEAQLDKSGLPSDRFFAERPEGSVSTLKIQRTQQEDSAVYLCASSLVVAGAFSSYNEQFFGPGTRLTVL.

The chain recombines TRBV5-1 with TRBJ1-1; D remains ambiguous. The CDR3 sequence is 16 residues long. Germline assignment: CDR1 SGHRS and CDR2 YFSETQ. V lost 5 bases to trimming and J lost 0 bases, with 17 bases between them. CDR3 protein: CASRFEAGGVNTEAFF. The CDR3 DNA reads TGCGCCAGCAGATTTGAAGCGGGTGGGGTGAACACTGAAGCTTTCTTT. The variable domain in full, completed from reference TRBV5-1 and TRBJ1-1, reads KAGVTQTPRYLIKTRGQQVTLSCSPISGHRSVSWYQQTPGQGLQFLFEYFSETQRNKGNFPGRFSGRQFSNSRSEMNVSTLELGDSALYLCASRFEAGGVNTEAFFGQGTRLTVV.

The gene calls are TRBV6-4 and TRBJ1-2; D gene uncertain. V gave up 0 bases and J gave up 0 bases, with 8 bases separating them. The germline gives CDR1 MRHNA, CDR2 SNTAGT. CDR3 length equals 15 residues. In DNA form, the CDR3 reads TGTGCCAGCAGTGACTCCGCGCTTCCTAACTATGGCTACACCTTC. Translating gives CASSDSALPNYGYTF.

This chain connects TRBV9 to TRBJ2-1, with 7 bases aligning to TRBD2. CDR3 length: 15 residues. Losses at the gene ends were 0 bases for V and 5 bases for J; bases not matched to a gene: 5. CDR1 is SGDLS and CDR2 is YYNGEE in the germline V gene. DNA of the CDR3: TGTGCCAGCAGCGTAGTAGGGACTACAAACAATGAGCAGTTCTTC. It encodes CASSVVGTTNNEQFF.

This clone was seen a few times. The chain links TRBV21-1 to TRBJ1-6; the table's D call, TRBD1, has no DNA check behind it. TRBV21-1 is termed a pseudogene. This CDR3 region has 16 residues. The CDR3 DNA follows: TGTGCCAGCAGCAAAAAGAGGGGGACCTATAATTCACCCCTCCACTTT. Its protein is CASSKKRGTYNSPLHF.

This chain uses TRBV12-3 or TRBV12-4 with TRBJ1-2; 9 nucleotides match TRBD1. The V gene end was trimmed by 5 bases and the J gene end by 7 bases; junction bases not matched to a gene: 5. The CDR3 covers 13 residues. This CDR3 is CASSPGTGPGYTF. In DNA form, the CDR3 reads TGTGCCAGCAGTCCAGGGACAGGGCCTGGCTACACCTTC.

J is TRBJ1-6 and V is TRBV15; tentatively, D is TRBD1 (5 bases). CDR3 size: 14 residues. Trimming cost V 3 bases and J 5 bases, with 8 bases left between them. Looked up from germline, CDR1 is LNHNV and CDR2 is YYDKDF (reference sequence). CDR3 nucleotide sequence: TGTGCCACCAGCAGGACAGCTAATAATTCACCCCTCCACTTT. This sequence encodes CATSRTANNSPLHF.

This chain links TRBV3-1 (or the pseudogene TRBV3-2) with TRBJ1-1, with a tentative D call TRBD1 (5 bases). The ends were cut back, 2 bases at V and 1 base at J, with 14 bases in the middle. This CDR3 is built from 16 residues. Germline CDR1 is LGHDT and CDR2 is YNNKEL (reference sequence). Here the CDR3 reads CASSQRQLTPNTEAFF. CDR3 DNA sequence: TGTGCCAGCAGCCAACGACAGTTGACACCGAACACTGAAGCTTTCTTT.

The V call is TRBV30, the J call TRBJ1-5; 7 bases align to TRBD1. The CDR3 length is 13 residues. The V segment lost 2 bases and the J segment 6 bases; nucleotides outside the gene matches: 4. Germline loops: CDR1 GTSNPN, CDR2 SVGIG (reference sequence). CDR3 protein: CAWSQAGGQPQHF. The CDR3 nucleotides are TGTGCCTGGAGTCAGGCAGGGGGTCAGCCCCAGCATTTT.